The 18 T cell receptor beta chains reported below all come from one sample, sequenced in a study of T cells after posttransplantation cyclophosphamide listed by TCRdb under 2016. To prepare the library, the immunoSEQ multiplex PCR assay was applied. TCRdb holds this immuneACCESS table with in-frame rearrangements only. Some clones are missing; in checked studies, unresolved V genes explain under half, and the rest has no known cause. This sample gives about 43,000 clones in total; roughly 87% of them show up just once. The leading ten clones occupy 2.5% of the sample. The sample's treatment or condition, from its label and the paper: high-dose cyclophosphamide on days +3 and +4 as single-agent GVHD prophylaxis. For conditioning, the PTCy patients got busulfan and fludarabine, then a related or unrelated marrow graft, followed by cyclophosphamide on days +3 and +4. The sequenced sample was PBMCs, obtained around 63 days after allogeneic stem cell transplant with posttransplant cyclophosphamide. Every receptor here comes from a male patient in his sixties or seventies who received an allogeneic stem cell transplant from a related donor and was CMV-positive. Once a transplant has taken place, some T cells may be donor derived.

This clone occurred a few times. The chain carries TRBV28 and TRBJ1-2; a weak D match, TRBD1 (5 bases). The CDR3 is 14 residues long. The V gene's germline CDR1 is MDHEN and CDR2 SYDVKM. The V end was cut by 2 bases, the J end by 0 bases, with 7 bases between. DNA of the CDR3: TGTGCCAGCAGTTTAGGACACTCTAACTATGGCTACACCTTC. This sequence encodes CASSLGHSNYGYTF.

The gene calls are TRBV30 and TRBJ2-7; D unclear. V was pared by 0 bases and J by 3 bases, with 3 bases between. CDR1 GTSNPN and CDR2 SVGIG come from the germline V gene (reference sequence). This CDR3 spans 11 amino acids. The CDR3 here is CAWSVHYEQYF. CDR3 bases: TGTGCCTGGAGTGTACACTACGAGCAGTACTTC.

V is TRBV5-6 and J is TRBJ2-1, with TRBD1 as a possible D gene (6 bases). The V and J ends lost 0 bases and 15 bases respectively, with 16 bases between them. The germline V gene has CDR1 SGHDT and CDR2 YYEEEE. The CDR3 is 13 residues long. The CDR3 spells CASSLGSGEVGFF. As DNA, the CDR3 is TGTGCCAGCAGCTTGGGTTCAGGGGAAGTTGGGTTCTTC.

The chain combines TRBV7-2 with TRBJ1-4, with a possible D match to TRBD1 (5 bases). The CDR3 loop spans 14 amino acids. The germline V gene encodes CDR1 SGHTA and CDR2 FQGNSA. Trimming shortened V by 2 bases and J by 6 bases, and 10 bases separated the two germline ends. The CDR3 region has the DNA TGTGCCAGCAGCTTATCCAGGGCGGATGAAAAACTGTTTTTT. As protein: CASSLSRADEKLFF.

The V call is TRBV28, the J call TRBJ1-2; 8 bases line up with TRBD1. CDR1 and CDR2 (germline): MDHEN, SYDVKM. The CDR3 runs to 14 residues. V lost 8 bases and J lost 0; bases outside the gene matches: 5. CDR3 loop: CASRQTGANYGYTF. The CDR3 DNA is TGTGCCAGCCGACAGACAGGGGCTAACTATGGCTACACCTTC.

This clone was observed a single time. This chain connects TRBV6-5 to TRBJ2-1; perhaps TRBD1 as D (5 bases). The CDR3 extends over 14 amino acids. The ends were cut back, 5 bases at V and 6 bases at J, with 14 bases in the middle. From germline, CDR1 is MNHEY and CDR2 SVGAGI. CDR3 protein: CASSPRQFTNEQFF. The CDR3 DNA reads TGTGCCAGCAGTCCCCGACAGTTCACCAATGAGCAGTTCTTC.

The V and J genes are TRBV19 and TRBJ2-6, with no clear D. CDR1 is LNHDA and CDR2 is SQIVND in the germline V gene (reference sequence). V gave up 5 bases and J gave up 3 bases, with 5 bases separating them. This CDR3 has 13 residues. The CDR3 loop reads CASSYFGANVLTF. For the CDR3, the DNA is TGTGCCAGTAGTTACTTTGGGGCCAACGTCCTGACTTTC. Based on the CDR3 plus reference TRBV19 and TRBJ2-6, the full variable domain is DGGITQSPKYLFRKEGQNVTLSCEQNLNHDAMYWYRQDPGQGLRLIYYSQIVNDFQKGDIAEGYSVSREKKESFPLTVTSAQKNPTAFYLCASSYFGANVLTFGAGSRLTVL.

The rearrangement joins TRBV6-5 to TRBJ1-5, with a tentative D call TRBD1 (5 bases). This CDR3 contains 13 residues. In germline, CDR1 is MNHEY, CDR2 SVGAGI. Trimming took 5 bases from V and 6 from J, leaving 11 bases between them. CDR3 in DNA: TGTGCCAGCAGTCGAACGGGGGGTCAGCCCCAGCATTTT. Residues: CASSRTGGQPQHF.

The chain combines TRBV7-8 with TRBJ1-4; D is possibly TRBD1 (6 bases). V lost 4 bases to trimming and J lost 5 bases, with 17 bases between them. The germline V gene encodes CDR1 SGHVS and CDR2 FQNEAQ. There are 16 residues in the CDR3. CDR3 nucleotides: TGTGCCAGCAGCTCCCCTCTAACAGGGCTGAATGAAAAACTGTTTTTT. Its translation: CASSSPLTGLNEKLFF.

CDR3 in amino acids: CASSRQAGAQETQYF. CDR3 coding DNA: TGTGCCAGCAGCAGGCAAGCGGGGGCCCAAGAGACCCAGTACTTC. The chain couples TRBV6-4 to TRBJ2-5; TRBD2 matches 8 bases. This CDR3 has 15 residues. Germline CDR1 is MRHNA and CDR2 is SNTAGT. V dropped 6 bases and J dropped 1; count of bases not matched to a gene: 7.

The V and J genes are TRBV6-6 and TRBJ2-7, with TRBD1 matching 11 bases. CDR1 and CDR2 (germline): MNHNY, SVGAGI (reference sequence). CDR3 length: 15 residues. J gave up 3 bases and V 5 bases, and 6 bases lay outside the gene matches. The CDR3 nucleotides are TGTGCCAGCAGTCCCTCCGGGACAGGGGGCTACGAGCAGTACTTC. Translation gives CASSPSGTGGYEQYF.

The rearrangement joins TRBV5-4 to TRBJ1-2; 10 nucleotides match TRBD1. This CDR3 has 14 amino acids. Trimming at V came to 4 bases and at J to 8 bases, leaving 8 bases not matched to a gene. Germline loops: CDR1 SGHNT, CDR2 YYREEE (reference sequence). The CDR3: CASSDRQGAQGYTF. The CDR3 DNA reads as TGTGCCAGCAGCGATCGACAGGGGGCGCAAGGCTACACCTTC.

The chain carries TRBV7-8 and TRBJ1-4; 7 bases agree with TRBD1. CDR3 size: 15 residues. CDR1 and CDR2 (germline): SGHVS, FQNEAQ. V gave up 5 bases and J gave up 4 bases; unmatched junction bases: 7. In nucleotides, the CDR3 is TGTGCCAGCAGCAAGGGACAGCTTCTTAATGAAAAACTGTTTTTT. This sequence encodes CASSKGQLLNEKLFF.

V gene TRBV6-1 combines with J gene TRBJ1-2, with D perhaps TRBD1 (5 bases). CDR3 length equals 15 residues. In germline, CDR1 is MNHNS, CDR2 SASEGT. V was clipped by 2 bases and J by 0 bases, with 10 bases between them. CDR3 amino acids: CASSEFPGANYGYTF. CDR3 in DNA: TGTGCCAGCAGTGAATTTCCGGGGGCTAACTATGGCTACACCTTC.

The chain recombines TRBV9 with TRBJ2-1, with TRBD2 matching over 9 bases. The ends lost 0 bases at V and 7 bases at J; junction bases unmatched: 8. The CDR3 spans 16 residues. Germline lookup yields CDR1 SGDLS and CDR2 YYNGEE. The CDR3 sequence: CASSVVSRGGKNEQFF. CDR3 sequence (DNA): TGTGCCAGCAGCGTAGTCTCGCGGGGGGGCAAAAATGAGCAGTTCTTC.

This chain joins TRBV6-6 and TRBJ2-2, with D unresolved. The ends were cut back, 5 bases at V and 6 bases at J, with 4 bases in the middle. CDR1 is MNHNY and CDR2 is SVGAGI in the germline V gene (reference sequence). This CDR3 spans 11 amino acids. The CDR3 spells CASSPAGELFF. In nucleotides, the CDR3 is TGTGCCAGCAGTCCCGCCGGGGAGCTGTTTTTT.

This clone was detected only once. J is TRBJ1-5 and V is TRBV19; no firm D call. This CDR3 region has 15 residues. Germline V CDR1 and CDR2: LNHDA, SQIVND (reference sequence). V was trimmed by 11 bases and J by 0 bases, leaving 17 bases between them. The CDR3 reads CAPGGGTDSNQPQHF. The CDR3 region has the DNA TGTGCCCCTGGAGGCGGAACAGATAGCAATCAGCCCCAGCATTTT.

The chain joins TRBV6-1 to TRBJ1-5; the D is unclear. Germline CDR1 and CDR2: MNHNS and SASEGT. V was clipped by 5 bases and J by 0 bases, with 11 bases between them. CDR3 length: 15 amino acids. In DNA, the CDR3 is TGTGCCAGCAGTCCAGGTCCCTGTAGCAATCAGCCCCAGCATTTT. Its protein product is CASSPGPCSNQPQHF.